Here is one T cell receptor beta chain with its context. Its antigen is unknown. Regarding time point: persistent/refractory GD, antithyroid drugs over 5 years with positive TRAb. The TCR library was prepared using RNA isolated from PBMCs. This CDR3 spans 20 amino acids. V was clipped by 5 bases and J by 0 bases; unmatched bases: 13. The data belong to a study of regulatory T cells in long-lasting Graves disease. About the study: Persistent Graves' disease denoted over 5 years of antithyroid drugs plus positive TSH receptor antibodies.

Assembly of TCR beta libraries relied on iRepertoire HTBI primers together with Arm-PCR of CDR3 regions. TCRdb independently ran MiXCR on the multiplex PCR reads; one entry per CDR3 protein. The sample has 700,000 or so distinct CDR3 sequences; approximately 29% are singletons. Broader study findings: There were preferences for TRBV28, TRBJ1-2 and TRBJ2-5 in persistent disease. What was studied was peripheral blood only, and not thyroid tissue. Newly diagnosed Graves' patients had higher TCR diversity than persistent ones.

The chain links TRBV12-3 or TRBV12-4 to TRBJ2-6, with TRBD2 matching 10 bases. The starting material was peripheral blood mononuclear cells (PBMCs), obtained when the disease was refractory, from a patient treated with antithyroid drugs. This receptor was obtained from a female donor with Graves disease. In nucleotides, the CDR3 is TGTGCCAGCAGTCCTTTTATCGGGACTAGCGATATCTCTGGGGCCAACGTCCTGACTTTC. Its protein is CASSPFIGTSDISGANVLTF.